This T cell receptor (beta chain) was sequenced for a study of T cell repertoires in cytomegalovirus infection. Germline values: CDR1 MDHEN, CDR2 SYDVKM. Between the trimmed V and J ends, which lost 8 bases and 5 bases, there was a span of 6 bases. This CDR3 spans 11 amino acids. TCRdb fed the reads into MiXCR, producing one record per CDR3 protein. The profile shows hundreds of thousands of distinct CDR3 sequences, 20% to 25% of them singletons. The rearrangement links TRBV28 to TRBJ1-4; D call uncertain. The sequencing input was CD8+ T cells from PBMCs. The sequence came from a human donor in good health (CMV status not recorded). Some clones in this sample may be carry-over from other donors' samples. Written as DNA, the CDR3 is TGTGCCAGCCAGTCGAATGAAAAACTGTTTTTT. Its translation: CASQSNEKLFF.